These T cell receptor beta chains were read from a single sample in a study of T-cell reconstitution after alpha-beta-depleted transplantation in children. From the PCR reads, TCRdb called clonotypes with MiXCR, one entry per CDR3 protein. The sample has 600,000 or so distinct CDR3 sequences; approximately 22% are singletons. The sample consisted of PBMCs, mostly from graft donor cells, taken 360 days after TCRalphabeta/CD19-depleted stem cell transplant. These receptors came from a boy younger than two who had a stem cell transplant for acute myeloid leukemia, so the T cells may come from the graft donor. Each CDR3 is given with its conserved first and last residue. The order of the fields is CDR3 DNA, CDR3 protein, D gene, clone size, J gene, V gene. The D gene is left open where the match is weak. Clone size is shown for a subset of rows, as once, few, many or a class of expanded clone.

DNA: TGTGCCAGCAGCCGGGTCTACTCTGGGGCCAACGTCCTGACTTTC; CDR3: CASSRVYSGANVLTF; D: NA; size: many; J: TRBJ2-6; V: TRBV7-9
DNA: TGTGCCAGCTCCCGTAGAGTGAACACTGAAGCTTTCTTT; CDR3: CASSRRVNTEAFF; D: NA; size: few; J: TRBJ1-1; V: TRBV18
DNA: TGTGCCAGCAGCCCTGGCGGGTACAGGTCACCCCTCCACTTT; CDR3: CASSPGGYRSPLHF; D: NA; size: NA; J: TRBJ1-6; V: TRBV12-3/TRBV12-4
DNA: TGTGCCAGCAGTTATGCCCTCAGAGATGAAAAACTGTTTTTT; CDR3: CASSYALRDEKLFF; D: NA; size: few; J: TRBJ1-4; V: TRBV6-5
DNA: TGTGCCAGTAGAGAGGCCACAGATACGCAGTATTTT; CDR3: CASREATDTQYF; D: NA; size: NA; J: TRBJ2-3; V: TRBV28
DNA: TGCAGTGCTAGTAACCACATCTTAACAGATACGCAGTATTTT; CDR3: CSASNHILTDTQYF; D: NA; size: few; J: TRBJ2-3; V: TRBV20-1
DNA: TGTGCCAGCAGCCCAGGGGACCTTCTAGCCAAAAACATTCAGTACTTC; CDR3: CASSPGDLLAKNIQYF; D: NA; size: many; J: TRBJ2-4; V: TRBV12-3/TRBV12-4
DNA: TGCAGCGTTCCAAGCGACGCAAGGCGACTCATGAACACTGAAGCTTTCTTT; CDR3: CSVPSDARRLMNTEAFF; D: NA; size: many; J: TRBJ1-1; V: TRBV29-1
DNA: TGTGCTAGTGGTTCCCGACAGCCATCTCAGCCCCAGCATTTT; CDR3: CASGSRQPSQPQHF; D: NA; size: many; J: TRBJ1-5; V: TRBV12-5
DNA: TGTGCCAGCAGCTCTCGTATTGGGACCGAAAAACTGTTTTTT; CDR3: CASSSRIGTEKLFF; D: NA; size: NA; J: TRBJ1-4; V: TRBV7-2
DNA: TGTGCCAGCAGTTACTCGTCCCTTACCCACACTGAAGCTTTCTTT; CDR3: CASSYSSLTHTEAFF; D: NA; size: NA; J: TRBJ1-1; V: TRBV6-5
DNA: TGTGCCAGCAGTGAGGTAAGCTCTACGAAGCATTCTTACAATGAGCAGTTCTTC; CDR3: CASSEVSSTKHSYNEQFF; D: NA; size: many; J: TRBJ2-1; V: TRBV6-4
DNA: TGCGCCAGCAGCTTATTGCTGGGAGCCAAAAACATTCAGTACTTC; CDR3: CASSLLLGAKNIQYF; D: NA; size: many; J: TRBJ2-4; V: TRBV5-1
DNA: TGTGCCAGCAGTTTAAGGAGACAGGGAGACAATGAGCAGTTCTTC; CDR3: CASSLRRQGDNEQFF; D: TRBD1; size: NA; J: TRBJ2-1; V: TRBV12-3/TRBV12-4
DNA: TGTGCCAGCAGCCCGGTGGGGGGTTTGGATGAAAAACTGTATTTT; CDR3: CASSPVGGLDEKLYF; D: NA; size: NA; J: TRBJ1-4; V: TRBV7-9
DNA: TGCAGTGCTAGAATCGTCACCGGGGAGCTGTTTTTT; CDR3: CSARIVTGELFF; D: NA; size: NA; J: TRBJ2-2; V: TRBV20-1
DNA: TGTGCCAGCAGCTTAACGACGCAGGCTTTCTTT; CDR3: CASSLTTQAFF; D: NA; size: many; J: TRBJ1-1; V: TRBV7-2
DNA: TGTGCCTCGCGGAGGGGGGGACCCCCGTCCTACGAGCAGTACTTC; CDR3: CASRRGGPPSYEQYF; D: NA; size: many; J: TRBJ2-7; V: TRBV6-1
DNA: TGTGCCAGCAGTGCCGAGGGACAGGGGAACACTGAAGCTTTCTTT; CDR3: CASSAEGQGNTEAFF; D: TRBD1; size: NA; J: TRBJ1-1; V: TRBV28
DNA: TGTGCCAGCAGCTTTCACAGGGTATCCAAAAACATTCAGTACTTC; CDR3: CASSFHRVSKNIQYF; D: NA; size: NA; J: TRBJ2-4; V: TRBV6-1
DNA: TGTGCCAGCAGCTTAGCACTGTCTGGAAACACCATATATTTT; CDR3: CASSLALSGNTIYF; D: NA; size: NA; J: TRBJ1-3; V: TRBV7-2
DNA: TGTGCCAGCAGTTTGCCAGGGGCGCCCACTGAAGCTTTCTTT; CDR3: CASSLPGAPTEAFF; D: NA; size: few; J: TRBJ1-1; V: TRBV12-3/TRBV12-4
DNA: TGCAGCGTTGAAAGGGAGCGGGACGAAGCTTTCTTT; CDR3: CSVERERDEAFF; D: NA; size: few; J: TRBJ1-1; V: TRBV29-1
DNA: TGTGCCAGCAGCTTAAGTCAGTCAGCAACGCAGTATTTT; CDR3: CASSLSQSATQYF; D: NA; size: many; J: TRBJ2-3; V: TRBV7-3
DNA: TGTGCCAGCAGCGTAGGCCCGTCAGGGCAGCAAAAGGTGATATTCGTGAACATTCAGTACTTC; CDR3: CASSVGPSGQQKVIFVNIQYF; D: NA; size: many; J: TRBJ2-4; V: TRBV9
DNA: TGCAGTGCTAGAGGAGGGACTAGAGGAGGGGATGAGCAGTTCTTC; CDR3: CSARGGTRGGDEQFF; D: TRBD2; size: many; J: TRBJ2-1; V: TRBV20-1
DNA: TGTGCCATCCGAGGCGGGGTCCCTCCTGGTTTGAGGGAGACCCAGTACTTC; CDR3: CAIRGGVPPGLRETQYF; D: NA; size: NA; J: TRBJ2-5; V: TRBV10-3
DNA: TGCAGTGCCAAGGCAGGGGTCTACGAGCAGTACTTC; CDR3: CSAKAGVYEQYF; D: NA; size: many; J: TRBJ2-7; V: TRBV20-1
DNA: TGTGCCAGCGGGCCTAGCGGGGAGGGGAATGAGCAGTTCTTC; CDR3: CASGPSGEGNEQFF; D: TRBD2; size: many; J: TRBJ2-1; V: TRBV12-3/TRBV12-4
DNA: TGCAGTGCCAGAAGGACTAGCGGGGGAGGAGATACGCAGTATTTT; CDR3: CSARRTSGGGDTQYF; D: TRBD2; size: few; J: TRBJ2-3; V: TRBV20-1
DNA: TGTGCCAGCAGCCGGACAGGCTCCGGGGCCAACGTCCTGACTTTC; CDR3: CASSRTGSGANVLTF; D: TRBD1; size: many; J: TRBJ2-6; V: TRBV7-2